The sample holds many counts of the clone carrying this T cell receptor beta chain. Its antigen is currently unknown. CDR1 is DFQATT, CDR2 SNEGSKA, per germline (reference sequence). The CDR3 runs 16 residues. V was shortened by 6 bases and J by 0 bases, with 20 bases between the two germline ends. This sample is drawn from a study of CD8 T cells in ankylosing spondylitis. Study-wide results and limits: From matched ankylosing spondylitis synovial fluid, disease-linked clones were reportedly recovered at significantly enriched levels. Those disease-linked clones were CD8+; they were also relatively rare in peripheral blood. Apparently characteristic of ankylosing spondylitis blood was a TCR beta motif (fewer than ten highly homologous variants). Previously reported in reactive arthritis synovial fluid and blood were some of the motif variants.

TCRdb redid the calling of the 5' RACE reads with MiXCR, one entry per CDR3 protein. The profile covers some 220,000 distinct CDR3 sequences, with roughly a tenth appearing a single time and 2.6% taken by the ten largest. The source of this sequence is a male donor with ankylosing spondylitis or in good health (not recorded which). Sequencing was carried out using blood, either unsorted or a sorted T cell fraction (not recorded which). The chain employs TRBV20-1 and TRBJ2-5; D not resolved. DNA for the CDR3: TGCAGTGCCTCCCCACGGGCGGATGGGTACCAAGAGACCCAGTACTTC. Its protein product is CSASPRADGYQETQYF.